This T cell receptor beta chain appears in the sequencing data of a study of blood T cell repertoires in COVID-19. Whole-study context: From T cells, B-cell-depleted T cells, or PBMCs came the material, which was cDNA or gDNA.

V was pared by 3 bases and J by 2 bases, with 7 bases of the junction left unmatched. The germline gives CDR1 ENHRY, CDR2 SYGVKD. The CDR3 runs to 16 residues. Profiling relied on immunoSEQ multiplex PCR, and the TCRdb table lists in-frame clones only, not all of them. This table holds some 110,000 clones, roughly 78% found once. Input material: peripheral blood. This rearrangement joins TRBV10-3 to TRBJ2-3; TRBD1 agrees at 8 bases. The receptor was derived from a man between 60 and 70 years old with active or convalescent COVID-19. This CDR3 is CAISDGGTGTTDTQYF. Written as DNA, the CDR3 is TGTGCCATCAGTGACGGCGGGACAGGTACCACAGATACGCAGTATTTT.